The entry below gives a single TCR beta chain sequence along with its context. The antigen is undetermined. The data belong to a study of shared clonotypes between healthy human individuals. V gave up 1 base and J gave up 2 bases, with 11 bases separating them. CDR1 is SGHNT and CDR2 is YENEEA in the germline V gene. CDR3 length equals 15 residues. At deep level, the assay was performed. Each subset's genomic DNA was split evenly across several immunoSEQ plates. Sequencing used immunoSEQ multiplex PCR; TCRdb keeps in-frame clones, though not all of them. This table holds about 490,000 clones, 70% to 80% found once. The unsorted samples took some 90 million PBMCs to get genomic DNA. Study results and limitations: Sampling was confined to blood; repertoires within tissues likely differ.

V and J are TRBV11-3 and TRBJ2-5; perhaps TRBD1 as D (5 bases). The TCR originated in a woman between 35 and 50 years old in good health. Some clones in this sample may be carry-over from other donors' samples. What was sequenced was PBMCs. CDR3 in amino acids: CASSLGLQGQETQYF. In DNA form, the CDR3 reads TGTGCCAGCAGCTTAGGTCTTCAGGGTCAAGAGACCCAGTACTTC.